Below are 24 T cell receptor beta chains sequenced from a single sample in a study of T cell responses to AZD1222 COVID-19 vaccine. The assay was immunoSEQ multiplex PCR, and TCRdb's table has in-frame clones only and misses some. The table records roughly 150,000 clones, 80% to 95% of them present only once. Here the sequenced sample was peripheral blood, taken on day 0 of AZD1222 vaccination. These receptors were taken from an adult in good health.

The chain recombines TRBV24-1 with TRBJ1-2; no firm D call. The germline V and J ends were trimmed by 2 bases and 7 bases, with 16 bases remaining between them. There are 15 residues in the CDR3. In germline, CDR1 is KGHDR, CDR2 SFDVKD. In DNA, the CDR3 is TGTGCCACCAGTGATTCCCTTGTTCCGAAGGGTGGCTACACCTTC. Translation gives CATSDSLVPKGGYTF.

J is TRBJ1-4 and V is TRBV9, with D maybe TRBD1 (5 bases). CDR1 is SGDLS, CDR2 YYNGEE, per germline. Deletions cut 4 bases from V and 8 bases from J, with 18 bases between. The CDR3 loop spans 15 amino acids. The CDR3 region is CASSYLDTAGEKLFF. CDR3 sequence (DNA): TGTGCCAGCAGCTATCTGGACACCGCGGGAGAAAAACTGTTTTTT. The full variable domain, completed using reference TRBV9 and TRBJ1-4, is DSGVTQTPKHLITATGQRVTLRCSPRSGDLSVYWYQQSLDQGLQFLIQYYNGEERAKGNILERFSAQQFPDLHSELNLSSLELGDSALYFCASSYLDTAGEKLFFGSGTQLSVL.

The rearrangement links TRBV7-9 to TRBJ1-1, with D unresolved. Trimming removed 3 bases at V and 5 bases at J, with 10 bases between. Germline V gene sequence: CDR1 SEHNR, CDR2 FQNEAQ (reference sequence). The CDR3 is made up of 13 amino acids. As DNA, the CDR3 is TGTGCCAGCAGCTTCGATGGGAGGACTGAAGCTTTCTTT. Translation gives CASSFDGRTEAFF.

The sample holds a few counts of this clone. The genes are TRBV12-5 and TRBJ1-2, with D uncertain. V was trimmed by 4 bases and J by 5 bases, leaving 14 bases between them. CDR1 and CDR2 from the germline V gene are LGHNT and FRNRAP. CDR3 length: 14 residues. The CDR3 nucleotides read TGTGCTAGTGGTTATTTGGGAGACTTTTATGGCTACACCTTC. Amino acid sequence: CASGYLGDFYGYTF.

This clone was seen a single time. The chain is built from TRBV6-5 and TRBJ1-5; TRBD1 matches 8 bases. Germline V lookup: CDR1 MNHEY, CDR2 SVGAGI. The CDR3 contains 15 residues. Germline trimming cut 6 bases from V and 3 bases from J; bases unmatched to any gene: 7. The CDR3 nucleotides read TGTGCCAGCAGACCTCAGGGGGCTATCAATCAGCCCCAGCATTTT. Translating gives CASRPQGAINQPQHF.

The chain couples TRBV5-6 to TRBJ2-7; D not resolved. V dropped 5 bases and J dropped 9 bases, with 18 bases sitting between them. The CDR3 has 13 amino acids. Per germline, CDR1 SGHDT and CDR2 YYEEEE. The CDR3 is CASSYVADGVQYF. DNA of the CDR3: TGTGCCAGCAGTTATGTTGCAGATGGGGTGCAGTACTTC.

The DNA of the CDR3 is TGTGCCAGCAGCTTTGGGAGCTCCTACAATGAGCAGTTCTTC. Translation gives CASSFGSSYNEQFF. This chain connects TRBV7-9 to TRBJ2-1; D may be TRBD2 (5 bases). Germline CDR1 and CDR2: SEHNR and FQNEAQ (reference sequence). This CDR3 contains 14 residues. Trimming took 3 bases from V and 0 from J, leaving 6 bases between them. Together with reference TRBV7-9 and TRBJ2-1, the CDR3 gives the full variable domain: DTGVSQNPRHKITKRGQNVTFRCDPISEHNRLYWYRQTLGQGPEFLTYFQNEAQLEKSRLLSDRFSAERPKGSFSTLEIQRTEQGDSAMYLCASSFGSSYNEQFFGPGTRLTVL.

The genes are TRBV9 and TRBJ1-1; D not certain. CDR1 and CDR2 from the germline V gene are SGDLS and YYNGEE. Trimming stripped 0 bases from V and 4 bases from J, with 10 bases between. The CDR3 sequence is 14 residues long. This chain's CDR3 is CASSVDLFSTEAFF. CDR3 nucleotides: TGTGCCAGCAGCGTAGATCTGTTCTCCACTGAAGCTTTCTTT.

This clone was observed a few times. The CDR3 spells CSETSGAAYNEQFF. The DNA for the CDR3 is TGCAGCGAGACTAGCGGGGCTGCCTACAATGAGCAGTTCTTC. The gene calls are TRBV29-1 and TRBJ2-1; 11 nucleotides line up with TRBD2. Trimming at V came to 7 bases and at J to 2 bases, leaving 4 bases not matched to a gene. Germline-derived CDR1 and CDR2 are SQVTM and ANQGSEA. The CDR3 has 14 residues.

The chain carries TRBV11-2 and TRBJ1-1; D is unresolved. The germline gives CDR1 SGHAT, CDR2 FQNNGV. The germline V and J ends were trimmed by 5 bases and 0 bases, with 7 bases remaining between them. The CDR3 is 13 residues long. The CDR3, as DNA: TGTGCCAGCAGCCTGGCTCTGAACACTGAAGCTTTCTTT. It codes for CASSLALNTEAFF.

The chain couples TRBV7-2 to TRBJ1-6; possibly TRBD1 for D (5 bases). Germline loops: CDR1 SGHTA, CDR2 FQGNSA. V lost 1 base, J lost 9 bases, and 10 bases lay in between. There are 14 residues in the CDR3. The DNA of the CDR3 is TGTGCCAGCAGCTTAGGGGGGTGGGGTTCACCCCTCCACTTT. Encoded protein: CASSLGGWGSPLHF. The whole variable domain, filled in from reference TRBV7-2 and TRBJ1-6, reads GAGVSQSPSNKVTEKGKDVELRCDPISGHTALYWYRQSLGQGLEFLIYFQGNSAPDKSGLPSDRFSAERTGGSVSTLTIQRTQQEDSAVYLCASSLGGWGSPLHFGNGTRLTVT.

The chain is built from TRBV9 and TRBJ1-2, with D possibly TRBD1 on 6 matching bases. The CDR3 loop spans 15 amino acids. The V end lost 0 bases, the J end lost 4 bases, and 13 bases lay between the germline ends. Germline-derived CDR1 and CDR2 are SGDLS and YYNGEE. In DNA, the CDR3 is TGTGCCAGCAGCGTAGACCGGGGGGCTGCCTATGGCTACACCTTC. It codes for CASSVDRGAAYGYTF.

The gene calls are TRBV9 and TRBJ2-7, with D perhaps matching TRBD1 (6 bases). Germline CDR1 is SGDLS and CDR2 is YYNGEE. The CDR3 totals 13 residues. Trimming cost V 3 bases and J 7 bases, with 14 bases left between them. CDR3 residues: CASSGGTPNEQYF. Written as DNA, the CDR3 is TGTGCCAGCAGCGGGGGGACACCGAATGAGCAGTACTTC.

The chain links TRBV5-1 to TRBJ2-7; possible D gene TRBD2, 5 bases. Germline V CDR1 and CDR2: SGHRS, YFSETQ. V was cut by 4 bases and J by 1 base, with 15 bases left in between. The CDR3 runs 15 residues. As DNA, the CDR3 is TGCGCCAGCAGCCCGTCGACTGGACTTTCCTACGAGCAGTACTTC. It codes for CASSPSTGLSYEQYF.

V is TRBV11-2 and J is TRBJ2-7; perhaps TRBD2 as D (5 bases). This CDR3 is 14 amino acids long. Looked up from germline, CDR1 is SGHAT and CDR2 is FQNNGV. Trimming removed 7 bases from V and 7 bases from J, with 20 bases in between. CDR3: CASTRLARVWEQYF. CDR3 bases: TGTGCCAGCACCCGATTAGCGCGAGTATGGGAGCAGTACTTC.

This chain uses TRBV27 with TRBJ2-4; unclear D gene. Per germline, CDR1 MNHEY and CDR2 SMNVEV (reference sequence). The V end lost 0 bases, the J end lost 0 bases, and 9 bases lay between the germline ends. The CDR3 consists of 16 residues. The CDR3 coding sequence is TGTGCCAGCAGTTTATCTGTGGGCCTAGCCAAAAACATTCAGTACTTC. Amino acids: CASSLSVGLAKNIQYF.

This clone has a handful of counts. This CDR3 reads CASSEVPSGVDEQYF. As DNA, the CDR3 is TGTGCCAGCAGTGAGGTCCCCTCGGGAGTAGACGAGCAGTACTTC. The V call is TRBV6-1, the J call TRBJ2-7, with D perhaps matching TRBD2 (6 bases). The CDR3 loop spans 15 amino acids. V lost 3 bases and J lost 5, with 17 bases in between. Germline CDR1 MNHNS, CDR2 SASEGT.

The DNA for the CDR3 is TGTGCCAGCAGCTTATATGAAGATACGCAGTATTTT. Its protein product is CASSLYEDTQYF. This chain connects TRBV7-2 to TRBJ2-3; D is unclear. The V and J ends lost 2 bases and 5 bases respectively, with 5 bases between them. This CDR3 is 12 amino acids long. CDR1 and CDR2 (germline): SGHTA, FQGNSA.

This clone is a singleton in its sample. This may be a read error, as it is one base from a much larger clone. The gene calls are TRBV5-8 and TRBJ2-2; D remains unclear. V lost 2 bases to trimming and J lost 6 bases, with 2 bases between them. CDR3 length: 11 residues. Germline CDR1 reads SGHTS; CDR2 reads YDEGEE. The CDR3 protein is CASSLSGELFF. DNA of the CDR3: TGTGCCAGCAGCTTATCCGGGGAGCTGTTTTTT.

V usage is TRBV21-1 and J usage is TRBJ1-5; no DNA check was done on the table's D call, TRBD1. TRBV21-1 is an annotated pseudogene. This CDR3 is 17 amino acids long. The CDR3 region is CASSKVVGGKSNQPQHF. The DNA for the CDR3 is TGTGCCAGCAGCAAAGTAGTAGGGGGAAAGAGCAATCAGCCCCAGCATTTT.

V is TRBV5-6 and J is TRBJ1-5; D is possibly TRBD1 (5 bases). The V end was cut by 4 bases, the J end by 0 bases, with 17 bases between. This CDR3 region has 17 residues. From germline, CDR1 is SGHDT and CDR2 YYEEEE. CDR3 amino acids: CASSILAGGYSNQPQHF. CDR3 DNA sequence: TGTGCCAGCAGCATCCTGGCCGGGGGTTATAGCAATCAGCCCCAGCATTTT. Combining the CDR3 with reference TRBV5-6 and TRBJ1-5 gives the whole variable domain DAGVTQSPTHLIKTRGQQVTLRCSPKSGHDTVSWYQQALGQGPQFIFQYYEEEERQRGNFPDRFSGHQFPNYSSELNVNALLLGDSALYLCASSILAGGYSNQPQHFGDGTRLSIL.

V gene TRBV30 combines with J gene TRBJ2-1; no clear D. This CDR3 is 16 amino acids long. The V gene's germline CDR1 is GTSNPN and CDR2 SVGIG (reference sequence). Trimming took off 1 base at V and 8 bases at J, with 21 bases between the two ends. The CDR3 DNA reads TGTGCCTGGAGTGGTCTAGTAAAGGGCTTCGTTTATGAGCAGTTCTTC. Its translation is CAWSGLVKGFVYEQFF. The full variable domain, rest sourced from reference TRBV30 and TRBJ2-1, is SQTIHQWPATLVQPVGSPLSLECTVEGTSNPNLYWYRQAAGRGLQLLFYSVGIGQISSEVPQNLSASRPQDRQFILSSKKLLLSDSGFYLCAWSGLVKGFVYEQFFGPGTRLTVL.

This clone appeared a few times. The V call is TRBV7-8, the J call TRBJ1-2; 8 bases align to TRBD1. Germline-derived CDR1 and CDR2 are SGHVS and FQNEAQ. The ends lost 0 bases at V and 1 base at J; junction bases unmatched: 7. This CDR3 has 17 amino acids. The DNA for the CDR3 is TGTGCCAGCAGCTTAGCGGGGGGGACAGGTGTTAACTATGGCTACACCTTC. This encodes CASSLAGGTGVNYGYTF.

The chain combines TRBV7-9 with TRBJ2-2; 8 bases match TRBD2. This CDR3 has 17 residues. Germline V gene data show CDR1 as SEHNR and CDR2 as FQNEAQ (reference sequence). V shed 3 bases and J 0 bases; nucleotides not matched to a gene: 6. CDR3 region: CASSLPVGLANTGELFF. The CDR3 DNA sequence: TGTGCCAGCAGCTTGCCGGTGGGACTAGCGAACACCGGGGAGCTGTTTTTT.